Each of the 4 T cell receptor beta chains below was sequenced from the same sample in a study of CD8+CD57+ T cells in acquired aplastic anemia. Patients chosen for sequencing had shown CD8+CD57+ cell expansion by flow cytometry. Using genomic DNA as the template, TCR beta VDJ and CDR3 profiling was carried out. Each CDR3 protein is one row after TCRdb ran MiXCR on the reads. The table has about 120,000 distinct CDR3 sequences, 55% to 60% seen once; the top ten hold 25% to 30%. The material sequenced was sorted CD4+, CD8+, or CD8+CD57+ T cells (not recorded which) from PBMCs. All receptors come from a human donor with aplastic anemia.

The chain links TRBV12-3 or TRBV12-4 to TRBJ1-1; D is undetermined. The CDR3 covers 15 residues. Trimming shortened V by 5 bases and J by 4 bases, and 17 bases separated the two germline ends. This CDR3 is CASSLPRRVGTEAFF. In nucleotides, the CDR3 is TGTGCCAGCAGTCTGCCAAGGAGGGTTGGCACTGAAGCTTTCTTT.

This clonotype occurred many times. V and J are TRBV7-9 and TRBJ2-4; TRBD1 agrees at 7 bases. CDR3 length: 13 residues. In germline, CDR1 is SEHNR, CDR2 FQNEAQ (reference sequence). J lost 15 bases, V lost 5 bases, and 13 bases had no gene match. DNA for the CDR3: TGTGCCAGCAGCACCGGGACAGCCGGTGAGGGGTACTTC. Its translation: CASSTGTAGEGYF.

There are many counts of this clonotype. The chain uses TRBV29-1 and TRBJ1-2; weak D call: TRBD1 (5 bases). Looked up from germline, CDR1 is SQVTM and CDR2 is ANQGSEA. The V gene lost 0 bases and the J gene lost 3 bases, with 11 bases spanning the gap. The CDR3 consists of 14 residues. The CDR3 DNA follows: TGCAGCGTTGAAGATCTAACGGGGGACTATGGCTACACCTTC. Translation: CSVEDLTGDYGYTF.

The chain links TRBV24-1 to TRBJ2-2; a possible D gene is TRBD2 (7 bases). The V end was cut by 0 bases, the J end by 11 bases, with 15 bases between. From germline, CDR1 is KGHDR and CDR2 SFDVKD. This CDR3 is 15 amino acids long. The CDR3 DNA sequence: TGTGCCACCAGTGATTTGGGGCGGGGGCCCGTCGAGCTGTTTTTT. Protein: CATSDLGRGPVELFF.